A single sample gave rise to the 23 T cell receptor beta chains below, sequenced in a study of cytomegalovirus exposure and HLA in healthy donors. Amplification used 60 Vbeta primers and 13 Jbeta primers. Libraries were prepared by immunoSEQ multiplex PCR; TCRdb keeps only in-frame clonotypes and omits some of them. The table has about 98,000 clones, more than 70% seen once. Sequencing input: PBMCs. The source is a man between 18 and 29 years old in good health and CMV-seropositive.

The chain is built from TRBV28 and TRBJ2-5; 9 bases match TRBD1. Germline V gene data show CDR1 as MDHEN and CDR2 as SYDVKM. There are 14 residues in the CDR3. V dropped 6 bases and J dropped 4; count of bases not matched to a gene: 6. The CDR3 DNA reads as TGTGCCAGCAGAAATGGACAGGGGCTAGAGACCCAGTACTTC. It yields the protein CASRNGQGLETQYF.

CDR3 loop: CASSQTGSYGYTF. The DNA of the CDR3 is TGCGCCAGCAGCCAGACAGGGAGTTATGGCTACACCTTC. The chain couples TRBV5-1 to TRBJ1-2; 7 bases map to TRBD1. Trimming removed 4 bases from V and 5 bases from J; junction bases left unmatched: 5. From germline, CDR1 is SGHRS and CDR2 YFSETQ. This CDR3 has 13 amino acids.

The rearrangement uses TRBV27 and TRBJ1-2; TRBD1 aligns across 11 bases. J gave up 2 bases and V 4 bases, and 6 bases lay outside the gene matches. Per the germline V gene, CDR1 is MNHEY and CDR2 is SMNVEV (reference sequence). This CDR3 is 16 amino acids long. The CDR3: CASSSLRDRGNYGYTF. In DNA form, the CDR3 reads TGTGCCAGCAGTTCTCTCCGGGACAGGGGGAACTATGGCTACACCTTC.

This chain joins TRBV27 and TRBJ2-3; 10 bases fit TRBD2. This CDR3 region has 15 residues. The V and J ends lost 7 bases and 0 bases, in that order; junction bases with no gene match: 4. Germline V gives CDR1 MNHEY, CDR2 SMNVEV (reference sequence). The CDR3 region has the DNA TGTGCCAGCACCGAGCGGGGGGGTAGCACAGATACGCAGTATTTT. It encodes CASTERGGSTDTQYF.

The V and J genes are TRBV5-1 and TRBJ2-5; possible D gene TRBD2, 6 bases. Trimming shortened V by 0 bases and J by 4 bases, and 7 bases separated the two germline ends. Germline CDR1 SGHRS, CDR2 YFSETQ. The CDR3 extends over 13 amino acids. In DNA form, the CDR3 reads TGCGCCAGCAGCTTGGGACTAGGAGAGACCCAGTACTTC. Translated: CASSLGLGETQYF.

In nucleotides, the CDR3 is TGCGCCAGCAGCCAGTCCCCGGGACGGAGGGTGCCGGGGGAGCAGTACTTC. This gives the protein CASSQSPGRRVPGEQYF. The genes are TRBV4-1 and TRBJ2-7, with D possibly being TRBD2 (6 bases). Germline lookup yields CDR1 MGHRA and CDR2 YSYEKL. CDR3 length: 17 residues. The V and J ends lost 3 bases and 7 bases respectively, with 25 bases between them.

This clone was counted only a few times. V is TRBV5-6 and J is TRBJ1-4; no clear D gene. CDR3 length: 14 residues. V was trimmed by 6 bases and J by 5 bases, leaving 14 bases between them. Germline-derived CDR1 and CDR2 are SGHDT and YYEEEE. CDR3 sequence reads: CASTGILTNEKLFF. Written as DNA, the CDR3 is TGTGCCAGCACAGGCATTTTGACGAATGAAAAACTGTTTTTT.

The chain joins TRBV29-1 to TRBJ1-1, with 8 bases aligning to TRBD1. Germline V CDR1 and CDR2: SQVTM, ANQGSEA. J lost 0 bases, V lost 4 bases, and 7 bases had no gene match. The CDR3 is 15 amino acids. The CDR3 loop is CSVGYRGKMNTEAFF. The CDR3, as DNA: TGCAGCGTTGGATACAGGGGGAAAATGAACACTGAAGCTTTCTTT.

V is TRBV6-1 and J is TRBJ2-4, with D possibly matching TRBD2 (5 bases). CDR1 is MNHNS and CDR2 is SASEGT in the germline V gene. CDR3 length equals 15 residues. V dropped 6 bases and J dropped 0 bases, with 12 bases sitting between them. The CDR3 protein is CASRKSGLAKNIQYF. The CDR3 nucleotides are TGTGCCAGCAGGAAGAGTGGACTAGCCAAAAACATTCAGTACTTC.

There are a few counts of this clone. V gene TRBV6-5 combines with J gene TRBJ1-1; D call uncertain. In germline, CDR1 is MNHEY, CDR2 SVGAGI. The CDR3 contains 13 residues. V was trimmed by 2 bases and J by 3 bases, leaving 7 bases between them. This chain's CDR3 is CASSYLGDTEAFF. In DNA, the CDR3 is TGTGCCAGCAGTTACCTCGGGGACACTGAAGCTTTCTTT.

The chain uses TRBV28 and TRBJ1-2; maybe TRBD1 (5 bases). Germline V lookup: CDR1 MDHEN, CDR2 SYDVKM. The V end lost 5 bases, the J end lost 4 bases, and 14 bases lay between the germline ends. This CDR3 contains 14 residues. The CDR3 nucleotides are TGTGCCAGCAGTGCCGGGCAGGGTGTCTATGGCTACACCTTC. Translating it yields CASSAGQGVYGYTF.

J is TRBJ2-5 and V is TRBV15, with 8 bases that match TRBD1. V gave up 8 bases and J gave up 5 bases; unmatched junction bases: 7. The CDR3 has 13 residues. Germline-derived CDR1 and CDR2 are LNHNV and YYDKDF (reference sequence). The CDR3 coding sequence is TGTGCCACCTGGACAGGGTTTGATGAGACCCAGTACTTC. Translated, it gives CATWTGFDETQYF.

The rearrangement joins TRBV5-4 to TRBJ2-2; tentative D call: TRBD1 (6 bases). Germline assignment: CDR1 SGHNT and CDR2 YYREEE (reference sequence). The germline V and J ends were trimmed by 0 bases and 4 bases, with 16 bases remaining between them. The CDR3 is made up of 17 amino acids. The chain's CDR3 is CASSLGLQGHGTGELFF. The DNA for the CDR3 is TGTGCCAGCAGCTTGGGTCTGCAGGGGCATGGCACCGGGGAGCTGTTTTTT.

The gene calls are TRBV7-9 and TRBJ1-1; D is unresolved. The CDR3 consists of 14 residues. Germline V CDR1 and CDR2: SEHNR, FQNEAQ (reference sequence). Trimming pared 5 bases from V and 5 bases from J, leaving 15 bases between. The CDR3 reads CASSPFSEKTEAFF. The CDR3 nucleotides read TGTGCCAGCAGCCCCTTCAGTGAAAAAACTGAAGCTTTCTTT.

The rearrangement uses TRBV5-6 and TRBJ2-7; 13 bases map to TRBD2. The germline V gene has CDR1 SGHDT and CDR2 YYEEEE. With V trimmed by 2 bases and J by 4 bases, 3 bases remained unmatched. The CDR3 consists of 15 residues. CDR3 in amino acids: CASSLTSGGAYEQYF. The DNA of the CDR3 is TGTGCCAGCAGCTTAACTAGCGGGGGGGCATACGAGCAGTACTTC. Using reference TRBV5-6 and TRBJ2-7 for the parts outside the CDR3, the full variable domain is DAGVTQSPTHLIKTRGQQVTLRCSPKSGHDTVSWYQQALGQGPQFIFQYYEEEERQRGNFPDRFSGHQFPNYSSELNVNALLLGDSALYLCASSLTSGGAYEQYFGPGTRLTVT.

This clone has just one count. V usage is TRBV6-4 and J usage is TRBJ1-1, with D unclear. Germline V CDR1 and CDR2: MRHNA, SNTAGT. This CDR3 region has 15 residues. The V and J ends lost 0 bases and 1 base respectively, with 9 bases between them. CDR3 DNA sequence: TGTGCCAGCAGTGACTCGGGCAGGCGGAACACTGAAGCTTTCTTT. The encoded protein is CASSDSGRRNTEAFF.

The genes are TRBV5-4 and TRBJ1-4; 7 bases align to TRBD1. V lost 4 bases, J lost 3 bases, and 6 bases stayed unmatched. CDR3 length equals 15 residues. Germline values: CDR1 SGHNT, CDR2 YYREEE (reference sequence). For the CDR3, the DNA is TGTGCCAGCAGCGCCCAGACAGGGCCTAATGAAAAACTGTTTTTT. Its protein is CASSAQTGPNEKLFF.

This clone was seen only a few times. The genes are TRBV6-4 and TRBJ2-1; a possible D gene is TRBD1 (6 bases). V was trimmed by 3 bases and J by 5 bases, leaving 8 bases between them. Looked up from germline, CDR1 is MRHNA and CDR2 is SNTAGT. The CDR3 totals 13 residues. CDR3 coding DNA: TGTGCCAGCAGTGATGGGGGCCACAATGAGCAGTTCTTC. This codes for CASSDGGHNEQFF.

The rearrangement joins TRBV7-2 to TRBJ1-2; TRBD1 matches at 7 bases. The CDR3 loop spans 15 amino acids. With 5 bases clipped from V and 2 bases from J, the junction kept 8 bases outside the gene matches. Germline values: CDR1 SGHTA, CDR2 FQGNSA. CDR3 DNA: TGTGCCAGCAGCCCCCGGACAGGTTCCAACTATGGCTACACCTTC. It codes for CASSPRTGSNYGYTF. The variable domain in full, with the rest retrieved from reference TRBV7-2 and TRBJ1-2, is GAGVSQSPSNKVTEKGKDVELRCDPISGHTALYWYRQSLGQGLEFLIYFQGNSAPDKSGLPSDRFSAERTGGSVSTLTIQRTQQEDSAVYLCASSPRTGSNYGYTFGSGTRLTVV.

This chain joins TRBV5-6 and TRBJ1-3; D ambiguous. The CDR3 length is 16 residues. Trimming removed 4 bases at V and 2 bases at J, with 16 bases between. From germline, CDR1 is SGHDT and CDR2 YYEEEE. The CDR3 here is CASSHLIAGAGNTIYF. In nucleotides, the CDR3 is TGTGCCAGCAGCCATCTAATCGCGGGCGCTGGAAACACCATATATTTT.

This clone showed up many times. The V gene is TRBV10-2, the J gene TRBJ2-3; D not certain. Germline V CDR1 and CDR2: WSHSY, SAAADI. V dropped 1 base and J dropped 0 bases, with 5 bases sitting between them. CDR3 length: 14 amino acids. The CDR3: CASSEWQSTDTQYF. The CDR3 nucleotides are TGCGCCAGCAGTGAGTGGCAAAGCACAGATACGCAGTATTTT.

The CDR3 DNA follows: TGTGCCAGCAGTACAAAAAGATACAATGAGCAGTTCTTC. Its translation: CASSTKRYNEQFF. The V and J genes are TRBV2 and TRBJ2-1; D call uncertain. From germline, CDR1 is SNHLY and CDR2 FYNNEI. V shed 5 bases and J shed 4 bases, with 9 bases lying between them. This CDR3 is built from 13 residues.

The rearrangement links TRBV11-3 to TRBJ2-5, with 9 positions matching TRBD1. The CDR3 covers 16 residues. V lost 4 bases, J lost 4 bases, and 10 bases stayed unmatched. Looked up from germline, CDR1 is SGHNT and CDR2 is YENEEA. The CDR3 sequence is CASSSTGQGSRETQYF. The CDR3 bases are TGTGCCAGCAGCTCCACCGGACAGGGGAGTCGAGAGACCCAGTACTTC.